Described below is a single T cell receptor (beta chain) sequence and its context. Its antigen is currently unknown. TCRdb's copy holds only in-frame clones and misses some; the assay was immunoSEQ multiplex PCR. The data show roughly 96,000 clones, with over 75% seen just once and roughly an eighth held by the top ten. The data were taken from a study of T cell responses to AZD1222 COVID-19 vaccine. Findings of the study overall: Nearly half of the spike-specific TCRs reportedly recognize variant regions that carry no mutations.

The germline V gene encodes CDR1 MDHEN and CDR2 SYDVKM. V shed 6 bases and J shed 2 bases, with 32 bases lying between them. The CDR3 sequence is 21 residues long. The material sequenced was peripheral blood, taken 28 days after the second AZD1222 dose. The sequence came from an adult who received the AZD1222 COVID-19 vaccine. This sequence joins TRBV28 and TRBJ2-1; TRBD1 is a possible D gene (6 bases). The CDR3 nucleotides read TGTGCCAGCAGCCTCCACTTATCGACAGGACTGGAAGGGGTCACCTACAATGAGCAGTTCTTC. Its protein is CASSLHLSTGLEGVTYNEQFF.